Listed below are T cell receptor beta chains from one sample, sequenced in a study of cytomegalovirus exposure and HLA in healthy donors. The method was immunoSEQ multiplex PCR; TCRdb's version includes in-frame clones alone and lacks a portion of them. Among 150,000 to 250,000 clones, about 82% were seen once, and the ten largest hold approximately 2.2%. The sample consisted of PBMCs. Receptors originate from a woman aged 45-65 years in good health and CMV-seronegative. The CDR3 runs from the conserved cysteine through the conserved F or W. The order of the fields is V gene, J gene, CDR3 protein.

>TRBV7-6|TRBJ2-7
CASSSEAGLSYEQYF
>TRBV13|TRBJ2-7
CASSLRGGEGDEQYF
>TRBV7-9|TRBJ2-2
CASTWGGTGELFF
>TRBV28|TRBJ1-2
CASTLGRGGTNYGYTF
>TRBV6-1|TRBJ2-2
CAGSERGAANTGELFF
>TRBV5-1|TRBJ2-1
CASSLEGQANNEQFF
>TRBV2|TRBJ2-1
CASSGDSYEQFF
>TRBV7-2|TRBJ1-1
CASSGQGYTEAFF
>TRBV30|TRBJ2-1
CAWSAGQSSYNEQFF
>TRBV7-2|TRBJ2-7
CASSLDRLAGADEQYF
>TRBV11-2|TRBJ2-7
CASSFPSGRASYEQYF
>TRBV27|TRBJ2-2
CASGQGANTGELFF
>TRBV5-1|TRBJ2-3
CASSLDLRSSVDTQYF
>TRBV29-1|TRBJ2-2
CSVRGGSAGELFF
>TRBV19|TRBJ1-3
CASSISSSGNTIYF
>TRBV28|TRBJ2-7
CASSDRWYEQYF
>TRBV29-1|TRBJ2-5
CSAAESQATQYF